Shown below are 25 T cell receptor beta chains from a single sample sequenced in a study of cytomegalovirus exposure and HLA in healthy donors. The PCR used 60 Vbeta and 13 Jbeta primers. Repertoires were generated with immunoSEQ multiplex PCR, while TCRdb's copy carries only in-frame clones and drops some. The sample has about 210,000 clones; 82% are singletons. Source material: PBMCs. Source of these receptors: a middle-aged man in good health and CMV-seropositive.

This clone was counted a few times. The chain uses TRBV7-9 and TRBJ2-7, with 7 bases identical to TRBD1. The V gene's germline CDR1 is SEHNR and CDR2 FQNEAQ (reference sequence). This CDR3 region has 13 residues. V was pared by 4 bases and J by 3 bases, with 3 bases of the junction left unmatched. The CDR3 spells CASSSRDSYEQYV. The CDR3 DNA reads TGTGCCAGCAGCTCCCGGGACAGCTACGAGCAGTACGTC.

The chain uses TRBV21-1 and TRBJ1-2; the table's D call TRBD1 went unverified against the DNA. TRBV21-1 represents a pseudogene. This CDR3 region has 15 residues. DNA of the CDR3: TGTGCCAGCAGCAAAGCTACTTTACAGGACTATGGCTACACCTTC. It encodes CASSKATLQDYGYTF.

This clone was detected a few times. Other DNA sequences within the sample encode an identical CDR3. This chain links TRBV7-9 with TRBJ2-3; 11 positions match TRBD2. Trimming cost V 6 bases and J 0 bases; bases outside gene matches: 2. In germline, CDR1 is SEHNR, CDR2 FQNEAQ (reference sequence). The CDR3 has 15 residues. CDR3 in DNA: TGTGCCAGCAGTCGGACTAGCGGGAGCACAGATACGCAGTATTTT. Its translation: CASSRTSGSTDTQYF.

CDR3 sequence reads: CASSLGGPGGDTQYF. The CDR3 bases are TGTGCCAGCAGCTTAGGCGGACCAGGAGGGGATACGCAGTATTTT. This sequence joins TRBV7-3 and TRBJ2-3; possibly TRBD2 for D (6 bases). The CDR3 is 15 amino acids. With 2 bases removed from V and 6 bases from J, the gap between germline ends came to 15 bases. CDR1 and CDR2 from the germline V gene are SGHTA and FQGTGA.

The V call is TRBV6-1, the J call TRBJ1-3, with TRBD1 as a possible D gene (5 bases). From germline, CDR1 is MNHNS and CDR2 SASEGT. The V gene lost 6 bases and the J gene lost 1 base, with 10 bases spanning the gap. The length of the CDR3 is 14 residues. CDR3 sequence: CASSNDRSGNTIYF. In DNA form, the CDR3 reads TGTGCCAGCAGCAACGACAGATCTGGAAACACCATATATTTT.

This clone has a handful of counts. The chain has TRBV19 and TRBJ2-5; 7 bases line up with TRBD1. The J call may not be correct, given that the DNA end is closer to TRBJ2-7. CDR1 and CDR2 (germline): LNHDA, SQIVND (reference sequence). The CDR3 runs to 14 residues. As DNA, the CDR3 is TGTGCCAGTAGTACGGGACAGTACTCCTACGAGCAGTACTTC. This gives the protein CASSTGQYSYEQYF.

The chain employs TRBV6-5 and TRBJ2-3; TRBD1 matches at 7 bases. Unmatched junction bases numbered 6, after V lost 4 bases and J lost 5 bases. Germline lookup yields CDR1 MNHEY and CDR2 SVGAGI. This CDR3 has 14 amino acids. This CDR3 reads CASSWTGTGDTQYF. The CDR3 DNA reads as TGTGCCAGCAGTTGGACAGGTACGGGAGATACGCAGTATTTT.

This clone has just a few counts. The rearrangement links TRBV20-1 to TRBJ1-1, with D maybe TRBD1 (5 bases). Trimming left V 6 bases short and J 7 bases short, with 12 bases between. The CDR3 is 11 amino acids. The V gene's germline CDR1 is DFQATT and CDR2 SNEGSKA (reference sequence). The CDR3 DNA follows: TGCAGTGCCCGGGGGGTGAATGAAGCTTTCTTT. Translated, it gives CSARGVNEAFF.

The chain couples TRBV6-4 to TRBJ1-2, with 10 bases fitting TRBD1. Germline V gene lookup returns CDR1 MRHNA and CDR2 SNTAGT. V dropped 6 bases and J dropped 4; count of bases not matched to a gene: 5. The length of the CDR3 is 14 residues. The CDR3 reads CASSPTGGGYGYTF. The CDR3 region has the DNA TGTGCCAGCAGCCCGACAGGGGGCGGCTATGGCTACACCTTC.

This chain joins TRBV9 and TRBJ2-7, with TRBD1 matching 10 bases. This CDR3 contains 14 residues. The V and J ends lost 0 bases and 5 bases, in that order; junction bases with no gene match: 2. Germline CDR1 SGDLS, CDR2 YYNGEE. CDR3 residues: CASSVGQGANEQYF. CDR3 sequence (DNA): TGTGCCAGCAGCGTAGGACAGGGGGCCAACGAGCAGTACTTC.

The CDR3: CASSPGLAGADTQYF. The CDR3 nucleotides are TGTGCCAGCAGCCCCGGACTAGCGGGAGCAGATACGCAGTATTTT. This sequence joins TRBV14 and TRBJ2-3, with TRBD2 matching 13 bases. CDR1 and CDR2 (germline): SGHDN, FVKESK. This CDR3 region has 15 residues. After removal of 4 bases from V and 4 bases from J, the junction contained 2 bases not matched to a gene. The full variable domain, rest sourced from reference TRBV14 and TRBJ2-3, is EAGVTQFPSHSVIEKGQTVTLRCDPISGHDNLYWYRRVMGKEIKFLLHFVKESKQDESGMPNNRFLAERTGGTYSTLKVQPAELEDSGVYFCASSPGLAGADTQYFGPGTRLTVL.

This CDR3 is CASSSSAGRGAPEAFF. The CDR3 coding sequence is TGTGCCAGCAGCTCCTCTGCCGGGAGGGGCGCGCCTGAAGCTTTCTTT. The rearrangement joins TRBV7-9 to TRBJ1-1, with D perhaps matching TRBD1 (5 bases). This CDR3 contains 16 residues. V was shortened by 4 bases and J by 6 bases, with 21 bases between the two germline ends. From germline, CDR1 is SEHNR and CDR2 FQNEAQ (reference sequence). Supplemented by reference TRBV7-9 and TRBJ1-1, the full variable domain reads DTGVSQNPRHKITKRGQNVTFRCDPISEHNRLYWYRQTLGQGPEFLTYFQNEAQLEKSRLLSDRFSAERPKGSFSTLEIQRTEQGDSAMYLCASSSSAGRGAPEAFFGQGTRLTVV.

V usage is TRBV30 and J usage is TRBJ1-5; 12 bases are a match to TRBD1. The CDR3 is made up of 16 amino acids. V lost 2 bases and J lost 6; bases outside the gene matches: 8. Germline CDR1 GTSNPN, CDR2 SVGIG (reference sequence). The CDR3 DNA is TGTGCCTGGAGTTCACCCGGGACAGGGGGCCGTCAGCCCCAGCATTTT. Encoded protein: CAWSSPGTGGRQPQHF.

This clone was detected a few times. The J gene is TRBJ2-3, the V gene TRBV29-1, with 7 bases matching TRBD1. V lost 4 bases, J lost 3 bases, and 7 bases stayed unmatched. This CDR3 comprises 14 residues. Germline V gives CDR1 SQVTM, CDR2 ANQGSEA. Here the CDR3 reads CSVVAGGRTDTQYF. CDR3 sequence (DNA): TGCAGCGTTGTCGCAGGGGGAAGGACAGATACGCAGTATTTT.

This clone was seen only once. The genes are TRBV5-1 and TRBJ2-5; 8 bases fit TRBD1. J lost 2 bases, V lost 3 bases, and 3 bases had no gene match. The CDR3 is made up of 14 amino acids. Germline V gene lookup returns CDR1 SGHRS and CDR2 YFSETQ. DNA for the CDR3: TGCGCCAGCAGCTACGGACAGGGTCAAGAGACCCAGTACTTC. Protein product: CASSYGQGQETQYF.

The J gene is TRBJ2-6, the V gene TRBV28; D call uncertain. The germline CDR1 and CDR2 sequences are MDHEN and SYDVKM. With 2 bases removed from V and 2 bases from J, the gap between germline ends came to 7 bases. There are 15 residues in the CDR3. CDR3 DNA sequence: TGTGCCAGCAGTTTAATGCGAGCTGGGGCCAACGTCCTGACTTTC. This sequence encodes CASSLMRAGANVLTF.

The chain combines TRBV10-3 with TRBJ1-2; D is unresolved. Between the trimmed V and J ends, which lost 6 bases and 0 bases, there was a span of 5 bases. The length of the CDR3 is 12 residues. CDR1 and CDR2 from the germline V gene are ENHRY and SYGVKD. The CDR3 DNA is TGTGCCATCAGGTCAGCTAACTATGGCTACACCTTC. Its protein product is CAIRSANYGYTF.

The chain joins TRBV5-1 to TRBJ2-3; D not certain. With 3 bases removed from V and 5 bases from J, the gap between germline ends came to 13 bases. The CDR3 runs 14 residues. Germline loops: CDR1 SGHRS, CDR2 YFSETQ. Written as DNA, the CDR3 is TGCGCCAGCAGCTCACCCCTACTACTAGATACGCAGTATTTT. Translation: CASSSPLLLDTQYF.

For the CDR3, the DNA is TGTGCCAGTAGTATGTCGGGTACTAGCGGGAGGTTCCCCTCCTACAATGAGCAGTTCTTC. Protein product: CASSMSGTSGRFPSYNEQFF. The rearrangement uses TRBV19 and TRBJ2-1; TRBD2 aligns across 12 bases. With V trimmed by 3 bases and J by 0 bases, 12 bases remained unmatched. Germline V lookup: CDR1 LNHDA, CDR2 SQIVND (reference sequence). The CDR3 contains 20 residues.

The chain couples TRBV9 to TRBJ2-7, with D tentatively TRBD1 (6 bases). The CDR3 is made up of 15 amino acids. The germline CDR1 and CDR2 sequences are SGDLS and YYNGEE. V lost 1 base and J 2 bases, leaving 13 bases between the germline ends. The CDR3 is CASSVRPGEPYEQYF. The CDR3 bases are TGTGCCAGCAGCGTAAGGCCAGGGGAGCCCTACGAGCAGTACTTC.

V and J are TRBV27 and TRBJ2-7, with a tentative D call TRBD2 (5 bases). The CDR3 totals 14 residues. V was clipped by 10 bases and J by 2 bases, with 18 bases between them. The germline V gene has CDR1 MNHEY and CDR2 SMNVEV (reference sequence). The CDR3 DNA reads TGTGCCACCTCCTCCGGACTTAGACCCTACGAGCAGTACTTC. It specifies CATSSGLRPYEQYF.

The J gene is TRBJ2-7, the V gene TRBV6-1, with 10 bases that match TRBD2. J gave up 0 bases and V 4 bases, and 6 bases lay outside the gene matches. The CDR3 is 16 amino acids. Germline-derived CDR1 and CDR2 are MNHNS and SASEGT. CDR3 in DNA: TGTGCCAGCAGTGTGAAAGCGGGAGGGATCTCCTACGAGCAGTACTTC. This sequence encodes CASSVKAGGISYEQYF.

This chain joins TRBV7-6 and TRBJ1-1; no clear D gene. The CDR3 runs to 13 residues. V lost 3 bases, J lost 5 bases, and 10 bases lay in between. CDR1 is SGHVS, CDR2 FNYEAQ, per germline. Here the CDR3 reads CASSLRIGTEAFF. CDR3 bases: TGTGCCAGCAGCTTGCGGATCGGGACTGAAGCTTTCTTT.

CDR3 DNA sequence: TGTGCCAGCAGAAAAGACAGGGGGAACACCGGGGAGCTGTTTTTT. Its protein is CASRKDRGNTGELFF. The V gene is TRBV6-1, the J gene TRBJ2-2; 8 bases are a match to TRBD1. J lost 1 base, V lost 6 bases, and 4 bases had no gene match. Germline loops: CDR1 MNHNS, CDR2 SASEGT. The CDR3 has 15 amino acids.

V usage is TRBV5-4 and J usage is TRBJ2-1; 13 nucleotides match TRBD2. V was pared by 4 bases and J by 2 bases, with 3 bases of the junction left unmatched. The CDR3 sequence is 16 residues long. The germline CDR1 and CDR2 sequences are SGHNT and YYREEE (reference sequence). This chain's CDR3 is CASSPTSGRAYNEQFF. Written as DNA, the CDR3 is TGTGCCAGCAGCCCTACTAGCGGGAGGGCCTACAATGAGCAGTTCTTC.